What follows are 29 T cell receptor beta chains derived from one specimen sequenced in a study of CD8 T cells in Susac syndrome. After extraction with the RNeasy kit, roughly 0.45 to 1 ug of the RNA was reverse transcribed using random hexamers. TCRdb called the immunoSEQ multiplex PCR reads again in MiXCR, with one record for every CDR3 protein. Among some 110,000 distinct CDR3 sequences, roughly 93% were seen once, and the ten largest hold about 0.09%. The material sequenced was CD4+ T cells from PBMCs. The receptors here all came from a human donor with multiple sclerosis.

The chain links TRBV6-4 to TRBJ1-6; D remains ambiguous. Trimming pared 8 bases from V and 6 bases from J, leaving 14 bases between. Germline CDR1 is MRHNA and CDR2 is SNTAGT. The CDR3 is 14 residues long. The CDR3 DNA reads TGTGCCAGCCGGGCCACGAACCTTAATTCACCCCTCCACTTT. Protein sequence: CASRATNLNSPLHF.

The V call is TRBV4-3, the J call TRBJ2-6; a weak D match, TRBD2 (6 bases). The CDR3 is 17 amino acids. The germline V and J ends were trimmed by 4 bases and 1 base, with 14 bases remaining between them. Germline V gene lookup returns CDR1 LGHNA and CDR2 YSLEER. The CDR3 DNA sequence: TGCGCCAGCAGCCTTACTCCGACTAGGTCTGGGGCCAACGTCCTGACTTTC. This sequence encodes CASSLTPTRSGANVLTF.

The rearrangement joins TRBV5-1 to TRBJ2-5; the D gene is possibly TRBD1 (5 bases). The germline V gene encodes CDR1 SGHRS and CDR2 YFSETQ. V gave up 1 base and J gave up 1 base, with 11 bases separating them. This CDR3 is 15 amino acids long. The CDR3 loop is CASSLLARVQETQYF. As DNA, the CDR3 is TGCGCCAGCAGCTTGTTGGCCAGGGTCCAAGAGACCCAGTACTTC.

The chain is built from TRBV7-2 and TRBJ1-1; D perhaps matches TRBD1 (5 bases). V lost 5 bases and J 4 bases, leaving 17 bases between the germline ends. The length of the CDR3 is 15 residues. The germline V gene encodes CDR1 SGHTA and CDR2 FQGNSA. The CDR3 protein is CASSPDWGWGTEAFF. CDR3 in DNA: TGTGCCAGCAGCCCTGATTGGGGGTGGGGCACTGAAGCTTTCTTT.

The V call is TRBV7-2, the J call TRBJ1-1, with TRBD1 identical over 10 bases. Trimming at V came to 5 bases and at J to 1 base, leaving 10 bases not matched to a gene. The CDR3 runs 17 residues. In germline, CDR1 is SGHTA, CDR2 FQGNSA. CDR3 sequence reads: CASSQGGTGAKNTEAFF. CDR3 bases: TGTGCCAGCAGCCAAGGTGGGACAGGGGCTAAGAACACTGAAGCTTTCTTT.

The genes are TRBV4-3 and TRBJ2-5, with 9 bases lining up with TRBD2. From germline, CDR1 is LGHNA and CDR2 YSLEER. The V and J ends lost 1 base and 5 bases, in that order; junction bases with no gene match: 5. This CDR3 is built from 15 residues. CDR3 region: CASSQAAGGPETQYF. The DNA of the CDR3 is TGCGCCAGCAGCCAAGCGGCGGGGGGGCCTGAGACCCAGTACTTC.

V gene TRBV5-4 combines with J gene TRBJ2-2, with D possibly being TRBD1 or TRBD2 (5 bases each). V lost 4 bases to trimming and J lost 0 bases, with 16 bases between them. Germline V gene sequence: CDR1 SGHNT, CDR2 YYREEE (reference sequence). The CDR3 runs to 17 residues. The CDR3: CASSDGGWGTNTGELFF. The CDR3 DNA reads as TGTGCCAGCAGCGATGGAGGTTGGGGGACGAACACCGGGGAGCTGTTTTTT.

The CDR3 region is CASSLGDRENQPQHF. Written as DNA, the CDR3 is TGTGCCAGCAGCTTAGGAGACAGGGAGAATCAGCCCCAGCATTTT. The chain is built from TRBV7-9 and TRBJ1-5; 7 bases line up with TRBD1. After removal of 1 base from V and 4 bases from J, the junction contained 4 bases not matched to a gene. The CDR3 runs to 15 residues. Germline lookup yields CDR1 SEHNR and CDR2 FQNEAQ (reference sequence).

J is TRBJ2-2 and V is TRBV7-8; 7 bases fit TRBD2. The CDR3 extends over 19 amino acids. V gave up 3 bases and J gave up 4 bases; unmatched junction bases: 17. Germline CDR1 and CDR2: SGHVS and FQNEAQ. The DNA for the CDR3 is TGTGCCAGCAGCTTGAACCCCCCGGGGGGACTGATAAGCACCGGGGAGCTGTTTTTT. It specifies CASSLNPPGGLISTGELFF.

The V and J genes are TRBV18 and TRBJ1-1, with D unresolved. The CDR3 contains 12 residues. From germline, CDR1 is KGHSH and CDR2 LQKENI. The V end lost 5 bases, the J end lost 5 bases, and 9 bases lay between the germline ends. Written as DNA, the CDR3 is TGTGCCAGCTCATCGCGGACTACTGAAGCTTTCTTT. Protein sequence: CASSSRTTEAFF.

The chain combines TRBV5-1 with TRBJ2-5, with D unclear. Germline lookup yields CDR1 SGHRS and CDR2 YFSETQ. The V end was cut by 0 bases, the J end by 2 bases, with 11 bases between. The CDR3 runs to 15 residues. The CDR3 nucleotides are TGCGCCAGCAGCTTGGCCTTGGGCCTTCAAGAGACCCAGTACTTC. Protein sequence: CASSLALGLQETQYF.

The chain uses TRBV5-4 and TRBJ2-7, with unresolved D. V was shortened by 4 bases and J by 4 bases, with 33 bases between the two germline ends. Germline V gives CDR1 SGHNT, CDR2 YYREEE (reference sequence). The CDR3 has 20 amino acids. CDR3 residues: CASSPTQEVQTAPGEYEQYF. DNA for the CDR3: TGTGCCAGCAGCCCTACTCAAGAGGTGCAGACCGCTCCGGGCGAATACGAGCAGTACTTC.

This chain links TRBV7-2 with TRBJ2-3, with D possibly being TRBD1 or TRBD2 (5 bases each). This CDR3 has 16 amino acids. V was pared by 5 bases and J by 8 bases, with 23 bases between. Per germline, CDR1 SGHTA and CDR2 FQGNSA. As DNA, the CDR3 is TGTGCCAGCAGCCGTATATCCGGGACGCAAGGCGGTACGCAGTATTTT. Translating it yields CASSRISGTQGGTQYF.

The chain carries TRBV3-1 and TRBJ2-2, with 7 bases fitting TRBD1. Germline CDR1 reads LGHDT; CDR2 reads YNNKEL (reference sequence). J gave up 4 bases and V 5 bases, and 10 bases lay outside the gene matches. CDR3 length: 16 amino acids. CDR3 sequence reads: CASSDPTGWGTGELFF. The CDR3 DNA sequence: TGTGCCAGCAGCGATCCGACAGGGTGGGGCACCGGGGAGCTGTTTTTT.

The chain carries TRBV5-1 and TRBJ2-3, with D perhaps TRBD2 (5 bases). Trimming removed 0 bases at V and 1 base at J, with 12 bases between. The CDR3 runs to 16 residues. Germline assignment: CDR1 SGHRS and CDR2 YFSETQ. CDR3 sequence reads: CASSLEGRRGTDTQYF. CDR3 bases: TGCGCCAGCAGCTTGGAAGGACGGCGGGGCACAGATACGCAGTATTTT. The full variable domain, with the rest looked up from reference TRBV5-1 and TRBJ2-3, is KAGVTQTPRYLIKTRGQQVTLSCSPISGHRSVSWYQQTPGQGLQFLFEYFSETQRNKGNFPGRFSGRQFSNSRSEMNVSTLELGDSALYLCASSLEGRRGTDTQYFGPGTRLTVL.

The chain carries TRBV19 and TRBJ1-1; 9 nucleotides align to TRBD1. The CDR3 runs to 15 residues. The germline V gene encodes CDR1 LNHDA and CDR2 SQIVND (reference sequence). The V and J ends lost 7 bases and 1 base, in that order; junction bases with no gene match: 7. This CDR3 is CASTLQGASNTEAFF. CDR3 bases: TGTGCCAGTACCCTACAGGGGGCCTCGAACACTGAAGCTTTCTTT.

The J gene is TRBJ2-5, the V gene TRBV7-8; D is possibly TRBD1 or TRBD2 (5 bases each). The V and J ends lost 4 bases and 3 bases respectively, with 12 bases between them. Germline loops: CDR1 SGHVS, CDR2 FQNEAQ. The CDR3 covers 14 residues. The CDR3 loop reads CASSSGTGKETQYF. As DNA, the CDR3 is TGTGCCAGCAGCTCCGGGACGGGAAAAGAGACCCAGTACTTC. The whole variable domain, remainder taken from reference TRBV7-8 and TRBJ2-5, is GAGVSQSPRYKVAKRGQDVALRCDPISGHVSLFWYQQALGQGPEFLTYFQNEAQLDKSGLPSDRFFAERPEGSVSTLKIQRTQQEDSAVYLCASSSGTGKETQYFGPGTRLLVL.

V and J are TRBV20-1 and TRBJ1-1; D remains ambiguous. CDR3 size: 12 residues. Germline CDR1 is DFQATT and CDR2 is SNEGSKA (reference sequence). Trimming cost V 2 bases and J 11 bases, with 15 bases left between them. The CDR3 DNA follows: TGCAGTGCTAGACAGAGCCAAAGCCCGGCTTTCTTT. It codes for CSARQSQSPAFF.

CDR3 loop: CASSFRDPGETQYF. CDR3 DNA sequence: TGTGCCAGCAGTTTCCGGGACCCTGGGGAGACCCAGTACTTC. The V gene is TRBV27, the J gene TRBJ2-5, with D perhaps matching TRBD1 or TRBD2 (5 bases each). Between the trimmed V and J ends, which lost 3 bases and 5 bases, there was a span of 13 bases. This CDR3 has 14 residues. Germline CDR1 and CDR2: MNHEY and SMNVEV (reference sequence).

J is TRBJ1-1 and V is TRBV4-2; D uncertain. Germline V CDR1 and CDR2: LGHNA, YNFKEQ. Trimming removed 1 base at V and 1 base at J, with 4 bases between. The CDR3 is made up of 13 amino acids. CDR3 protein: CASSQVPNTEAFF. DNA for the CDR3: TGTGCCAGCAGCCAAGTTCCGAACACTGAAGCTTTCTTT.

This clonotype was detected only once. The chain uses TRBV30 and TRBJ1-1; D may be TRBD1 (6 bases). V was cut by 8 bases and J by 6 bases, with 16 bases left in between. Per germline, CDR1 GTSNPN and CDR2 SVGIG (reference sequence). This CDR3 region has 12 residues. The CDR3 here is CAGQYRAAEAFF. In DNA form, the CDR3 reads TGTGCCGGACAATACAGGGCAGCTGAAGCTTTCTTT.

This clonotype was observed once. The J gene is TRBJ2-3, the V gene TRBV29-1; D remains unclear. V lost 4 bases and J 1 base, leaving 15 bases between the germline ends. This CDR3 region has 15 residues. CDR1 SQVTM and CDR2 ANQGSEA come from the germline V gene. DNA of the CDR3: TGCAGCGTTGTCCCTCCCGGGCCCGGCACAGATACGCAGTATTTT. It translates to CSVVPPGPGTDTQYF.

The chain joins TRBV12-3 or TRBV12-4 to TRBJ2-7; 12 nucleotides line up with TRBD1. The CDR3 has 16 residues. The V segment lost 5 bases and the J segment 0 bases; nucleotides outside the gene matches: 5. The DNA of the CDR3 is TGTGCCAGCAGTCCCGGGACAGGGGGCACCTCCTACGAGCAGTACTTC. As protein: CASSPGTGGTSYEQYF.

J is TRBJ1-2 and V is TRBV7-2, with no clear D. V was trimmed by 5 bases and J by 6 bases, leaving 10 bases between them. The length of the CDR3 is 12 residues. The germline gives CDR1 SGHTA, CDR2 FQGNSA. The chain's CDR3 is CASSPRADGYTF. CDR3 coding DNA: TGTGCCAGCAGCCCAAGAGCGGATGGCTACACCTTC.

This chain joins TRBV10-2 and TRBJ1-2, with 8 bases matching TRBD1. After removal of 0 bases from V and 4 bases from J, the junction contained 7 bases not matched to a gene. CDR1 WSHSY and CDR2 SAAADI come from the germline V gene. CDR3 length equals 16 residues. The CDR3, as DNA: TGCGCCAGCAGTGAGTCGTATACAGGGGGAAGCTATGGCTACACCTTC. It yields the protein CASSESYTGGSYGYTF.

The chain has TRBV5-4 and TRBJ2-1; a weak D match, TRBD1 (5 bases). The V gene's germline CDR1 is SGHNT and CDR2 YYREEE (reference sequence). Between the trimmed V and J ends, which lost 4 bases and 8 bases, there was a span of 13 bases. This CDR3 spans 13 amino acids. CDR3 bases: TGTGCCAGCAGCCCGCCGCAGGGCGATGAGCAGTTCTTC. Translation: CASSPPQGDEQFF.

The chain employs TRBV18 and TRBJ2-3; weak D call: TRBD1 (6 bases). Trimming left V 2 bases short and J 1 base short, with 7 bases between. This CDR3 region has 14 residues. Germline V gene lookup returns CDR1 KGHSH and CDR2 LQKENI. The CDR3 region has the DNA TGTGCCAGCTCACCAGGACAGCGCACAGATACGCAGTATTTT. Residues: CASSPGQRTDTQYF.

The chain employs TRBV19 and TRBJ1-1; 7 bases are shared with TRBD1. After removal of 9 bases from V and 3 bases from J, the junction contained 7 bases not matched to a gene. The CDR3 has 13 residues. The germline gives CDR1 LNHDA, CDR2 SQIVND (reference sequence). The CDR3 DNA sequence: TGTGCCAGCGACAGGGAAGGGGACACTGAAGCTTTCTTT. Protein product: CASDREGDTEAFF.

J is TRBJ1-5 and V is TRBV19, with 7 bases that match TRBD1. From germline, CDR1 is LNHDA and CDR2 SQIVND (reference sequence). V gave up 8 bases and J gave up 0 bases; unmatched junction bases: 22. The CDR3 totals 20 residues. The CDR3 nucleotides read TGTGCCAGTCTTAAGACAGGGACCCTACGATCCTCTCATAGCAATCAGCCCCAGCATTTT. Protein product: CASLKTGTLRSSHSNQPQHF.